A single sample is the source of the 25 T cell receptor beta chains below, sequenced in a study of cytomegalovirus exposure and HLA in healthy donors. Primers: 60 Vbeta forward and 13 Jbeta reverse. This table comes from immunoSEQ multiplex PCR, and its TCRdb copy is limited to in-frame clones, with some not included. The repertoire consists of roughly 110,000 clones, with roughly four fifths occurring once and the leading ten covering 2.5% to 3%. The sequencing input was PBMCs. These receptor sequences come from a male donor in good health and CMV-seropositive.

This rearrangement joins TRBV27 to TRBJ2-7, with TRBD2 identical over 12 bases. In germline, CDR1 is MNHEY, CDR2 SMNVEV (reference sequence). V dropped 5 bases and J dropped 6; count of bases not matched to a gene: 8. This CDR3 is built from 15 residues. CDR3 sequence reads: CASSLTSGRSIEQYF. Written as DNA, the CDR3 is TGTGCCAGCAGTCTGACTAGCGGGAGATCGATCGAGCAGTACTTC.

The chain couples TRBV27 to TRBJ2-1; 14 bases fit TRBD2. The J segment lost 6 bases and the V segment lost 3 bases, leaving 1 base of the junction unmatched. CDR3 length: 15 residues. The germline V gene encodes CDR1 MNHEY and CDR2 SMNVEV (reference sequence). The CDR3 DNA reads TGTGCCAGCAGTTTCGGGACTAGCGGGAGCAATGAGCAGTTCTTC. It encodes CASSFGTSGSNEQFF.

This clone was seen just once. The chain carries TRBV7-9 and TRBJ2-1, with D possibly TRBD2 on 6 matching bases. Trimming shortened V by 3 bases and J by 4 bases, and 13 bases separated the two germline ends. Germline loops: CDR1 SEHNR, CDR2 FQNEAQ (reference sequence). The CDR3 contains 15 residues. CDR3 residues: CASSFLDYAYNEQFF. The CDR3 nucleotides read TGTGCCAGCAGCTTTCTGGACTACGCTTACAATGAGCAGTTCTTC.

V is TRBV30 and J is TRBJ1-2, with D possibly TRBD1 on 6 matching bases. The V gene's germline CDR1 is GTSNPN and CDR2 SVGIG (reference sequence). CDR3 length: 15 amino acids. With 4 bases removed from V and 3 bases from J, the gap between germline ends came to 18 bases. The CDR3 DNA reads TGTGCCTGGACCCCATCGTCAGGGGAATACTATGGCTACACCTTC. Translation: CAWTPSSGEYYGYTF.

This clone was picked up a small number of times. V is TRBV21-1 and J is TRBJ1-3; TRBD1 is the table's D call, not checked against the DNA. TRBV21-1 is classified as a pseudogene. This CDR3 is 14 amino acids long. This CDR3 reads CASGAGQGKDTIYF. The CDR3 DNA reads TGTGCCAGCGGGGCTGGACAGGGTAAGGACACCATATATTTT.

The DNA of the CDR3 is TGTGCCAGCAGCGTAGTCCCCGATAGCGCCGGCGAAGCTTTCTTT. Translated, it gives CASSVVPDSAGEAFF. The V gene is TRBV9, the J gene TRBJ1-1, with D unresolved. Germline-derived CDR1 and CDR2 are SGDLS and YYNGEE. V was shortened by 0 bases and J by 8 bases, with 17 bases between the two germline ends. The CDR3 contains 15 residues.

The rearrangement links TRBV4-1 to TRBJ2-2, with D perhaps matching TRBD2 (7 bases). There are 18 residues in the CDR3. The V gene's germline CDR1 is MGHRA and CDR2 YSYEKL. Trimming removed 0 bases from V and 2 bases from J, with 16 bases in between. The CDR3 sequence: CASSQERAGARNTGELFF. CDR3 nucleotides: TGCGCCAGCAGCCAAGAAAGGGCGGGGGCCCGTAACACCGGGGAGCTGTTTTTT.

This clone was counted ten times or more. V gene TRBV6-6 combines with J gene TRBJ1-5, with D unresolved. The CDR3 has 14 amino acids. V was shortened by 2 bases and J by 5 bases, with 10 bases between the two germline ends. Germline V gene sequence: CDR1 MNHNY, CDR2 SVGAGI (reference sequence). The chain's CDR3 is CASSYGGRDQPQHF. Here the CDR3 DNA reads TGTGCCAGCAGTTACGGTGGTCGGGATCAGCCCCAGCATTTT.

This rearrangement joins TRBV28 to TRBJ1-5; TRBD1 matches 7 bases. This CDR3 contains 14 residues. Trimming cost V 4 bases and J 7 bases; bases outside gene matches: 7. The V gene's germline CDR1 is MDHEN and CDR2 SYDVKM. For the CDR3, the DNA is TGTGCCAGCAGTTACACAGACAGGGCCCAGCCCCAGCATTTT. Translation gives CASSYTDRAQPQHF.

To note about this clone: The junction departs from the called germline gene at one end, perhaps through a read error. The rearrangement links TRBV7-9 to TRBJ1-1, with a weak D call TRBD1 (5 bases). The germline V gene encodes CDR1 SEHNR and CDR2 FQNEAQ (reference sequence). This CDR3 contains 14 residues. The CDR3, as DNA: TGTTCCAGCAGCCCTAAGGGGAAGAACGCTGAAGCTTTCTTT. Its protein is CSSSPKGKNAEAFF.

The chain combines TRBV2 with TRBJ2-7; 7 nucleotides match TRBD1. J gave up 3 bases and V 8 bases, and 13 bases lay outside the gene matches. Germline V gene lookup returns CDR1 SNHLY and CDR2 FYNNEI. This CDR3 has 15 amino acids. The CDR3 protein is CASRDSNSWVYEQYF. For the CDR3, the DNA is TGTGCCAGCCGGGACAGCAACTCGTGGGTCTACGAGCAGTACTTC.

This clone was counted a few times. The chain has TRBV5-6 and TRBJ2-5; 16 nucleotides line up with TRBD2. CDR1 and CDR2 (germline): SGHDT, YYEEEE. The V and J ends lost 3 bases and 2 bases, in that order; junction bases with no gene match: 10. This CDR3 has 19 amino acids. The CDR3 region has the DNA TGTGCCAGCAGCTCCAAAGGGACTAGCGGGGGGGCGGCGCAAGAGACCCAGTACTTC. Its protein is CASSSKGTSGGAAQETQYF. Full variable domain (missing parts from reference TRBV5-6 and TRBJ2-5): DAGVTQSPTHLIKTRGQQVTLRCSPKSGHDTVSWYQQALGQGPQFIFQYYEEEERQRGNFPDRFSGHQFPNYSSELNVNALLLGDSALYLCASSSKGTSGGAAQETQYFGPGTRLLVL.

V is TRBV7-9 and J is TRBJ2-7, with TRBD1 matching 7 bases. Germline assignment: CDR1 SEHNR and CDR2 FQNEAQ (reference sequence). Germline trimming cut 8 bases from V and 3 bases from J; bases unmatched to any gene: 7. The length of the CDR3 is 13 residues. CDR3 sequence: CASQQGTRYEQYF. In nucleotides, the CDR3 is TGTGCCAGCCAACAGGGGACCCGCTACGAGCAGTACTTC.

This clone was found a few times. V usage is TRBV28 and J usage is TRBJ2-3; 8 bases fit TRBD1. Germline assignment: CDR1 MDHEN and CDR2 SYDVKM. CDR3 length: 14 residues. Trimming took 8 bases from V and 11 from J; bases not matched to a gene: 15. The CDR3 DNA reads TGTGCCAGCGGCAGACAGGGGCAATGGTCTTTGCAGTATTTT. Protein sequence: CASGRQGQWSLQYF.

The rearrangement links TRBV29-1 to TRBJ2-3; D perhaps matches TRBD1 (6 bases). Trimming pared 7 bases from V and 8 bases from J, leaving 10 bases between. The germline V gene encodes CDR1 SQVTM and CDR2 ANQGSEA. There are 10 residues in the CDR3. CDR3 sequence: CSGGQSTQYF. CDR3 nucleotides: TGCAGCGGGGGGCAAAGTACGCAGTATTTT.

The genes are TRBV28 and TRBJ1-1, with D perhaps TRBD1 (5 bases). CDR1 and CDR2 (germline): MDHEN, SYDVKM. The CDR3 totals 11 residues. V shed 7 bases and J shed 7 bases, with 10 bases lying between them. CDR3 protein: CASIDSLEAFF. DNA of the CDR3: TGTGCCAGCATCGACAGCCTTGAAGCTTTCTTT.

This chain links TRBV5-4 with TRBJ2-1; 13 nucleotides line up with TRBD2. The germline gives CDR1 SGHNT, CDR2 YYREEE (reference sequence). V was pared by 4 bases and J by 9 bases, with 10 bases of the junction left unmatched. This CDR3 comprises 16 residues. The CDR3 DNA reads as TGTGCCAGCAGCGGCGGGGGACTAGCGGGGCGACGTGAGCAGTTCTTC. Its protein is CASSGGGLAGRREQFF.

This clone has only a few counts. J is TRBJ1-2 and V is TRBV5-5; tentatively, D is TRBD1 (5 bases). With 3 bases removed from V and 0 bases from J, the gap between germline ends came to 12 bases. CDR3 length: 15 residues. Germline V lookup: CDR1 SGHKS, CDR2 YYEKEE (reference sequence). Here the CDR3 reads CASSSDDRTNYGYTF. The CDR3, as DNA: TGTGCCAGCAGCTCGGATGACAGAACTAACTATGGCTACACCTTC.

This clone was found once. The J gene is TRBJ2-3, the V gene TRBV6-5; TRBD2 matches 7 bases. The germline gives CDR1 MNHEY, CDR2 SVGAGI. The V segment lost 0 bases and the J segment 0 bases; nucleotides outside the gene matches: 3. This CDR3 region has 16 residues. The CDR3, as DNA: TGTGCCAGCAGTTACTCGGGGGGGGTTAGCACAGATACGCAGTATTTT. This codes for CASSYSGGVSTDTQYF.

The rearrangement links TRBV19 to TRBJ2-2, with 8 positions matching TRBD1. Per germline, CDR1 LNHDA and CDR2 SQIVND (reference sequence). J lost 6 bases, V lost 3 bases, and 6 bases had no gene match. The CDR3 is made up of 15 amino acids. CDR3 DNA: TGTGCCAGTAGTATCGGGACAGGCCTCCCCGGGGAGCTGTTTTTT. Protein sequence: CASSIGTGLPGELFF.

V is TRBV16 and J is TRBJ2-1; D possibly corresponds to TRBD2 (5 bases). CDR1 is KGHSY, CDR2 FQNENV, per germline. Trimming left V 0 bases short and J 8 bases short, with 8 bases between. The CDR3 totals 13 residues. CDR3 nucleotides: TGTGCCAGCAGCCAATCGAGGGTCCATGAGCAGTTCTTC. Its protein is CASSQSRVHEQFF. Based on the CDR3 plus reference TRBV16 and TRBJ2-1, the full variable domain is GEEVAQTPKHLVRGEGQKAKLYCAPIKGHSYVFWYQQVLKNEFKFLISFQNENVFDETGMPKERFSAKCLPNSPCSLEIQATKLEDSAVYFCASSQSRVHEQFFGPGTRLTVL.

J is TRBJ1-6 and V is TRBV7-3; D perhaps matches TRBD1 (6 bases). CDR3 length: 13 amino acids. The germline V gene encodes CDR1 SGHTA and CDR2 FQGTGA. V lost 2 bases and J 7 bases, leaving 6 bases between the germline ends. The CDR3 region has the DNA TGTGCCAGCAGCTTACAGGGGAATTCACCCCTCCACTTT. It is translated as CASSLQGNSPLHF.

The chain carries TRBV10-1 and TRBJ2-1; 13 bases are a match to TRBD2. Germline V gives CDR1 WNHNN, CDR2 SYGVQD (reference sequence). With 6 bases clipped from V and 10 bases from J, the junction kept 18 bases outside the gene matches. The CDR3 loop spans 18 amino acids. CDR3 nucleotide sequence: TGCGCCAGCAGCCTAACCAAAAGGACTAGCGGGAGTAAGCGCGAGCAGTTCTTC. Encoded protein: CASSLTKRTSGSKREQFF.

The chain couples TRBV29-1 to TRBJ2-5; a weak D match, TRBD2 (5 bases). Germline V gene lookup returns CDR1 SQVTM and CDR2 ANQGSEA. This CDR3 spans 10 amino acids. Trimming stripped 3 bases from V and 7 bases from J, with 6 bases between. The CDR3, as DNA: TGCAGCGTTGATGAGGGGACCCAGTACTTC. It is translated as CSVDEGTQYF.

This CDR3 reads CASSLGQAPYEQYF. CDR3 nucleotide sequence: TGTGCCAGCAGTTTAGGGCAGGCACCCTACGAGCAGTACTTC. J is TRBJ2-7 and V is TRBV28; D remains ambiguous. V was shortened by 2 bases and J by 2 bases, with 10 bases between the two germline ends. This CDR3 is built from 14 residues. The germline V gene has CDR1 MDHEN and CDR2 SYDVKM.